This is a list of T cell receptor beta chains from one sample in a study of T cells in Graves' hyperthyroidism and ophthalmopathy. TCRdb analysed the multiplex PCR reads with MiXCR anew, one entry per CDR3 protein. The data show roughly 720,000 distinct CDR3 sequences, roughly 17% seen once. Sequenced input: blood. The receptor source for this set is a middle-aged man with Graves' hyperthyroidism. CDR3s leave out the opening cysteine and the closing phenylalanine or tryptophan. The size of a clone is reported for some rows only, either as once, few or many, or as a class for expanded clones.

many,TRBV7-6,ASSLAGTGLGNTIY
many,TRBV11-2,ASSLIARGEKETQY
-,TRBV24-1,ATSDGGSYEQY
-,TRBV4-2,ASSQDSGSPGNTIY
few,TRBV5-4,ASSSTQTQY
many,TRBV11-2,ASSIPPSSGSYYEQY
few,TRBV6-5,ASSYSTGIYEQY
few,TRBV6-1,ASSKLRGIGGDQPQH
-,TRBV12-3/TRBV12-4,ASSLVGRRNEKLF
many,TRBV28,ASTTVTSGITDTQY
few,TRBV6-1,ASSERRVSTDTQY
many,TRBV10-2,ATAGSSSGNTIY
many,TRBV7-2,ASSPRSGRVHNEQF
many,TRBV7-2,ASSLESYGPNEQF
many,TRBV20-1,SATGTSIGDEQF
many,TRBV6-1,ASGGYTEAF
-,TRBV27,ASSAGLAGSYNEQF
many,TRBV10-3,AIWGPRNEQF
few,TRBV7-2,AGSLPIERVSGEQY
many,TRBV6-1,ASTEASAYLTDTQY
few,TRBV6-1,ASRSAGEKSYNEQF
-,TRBV11-2,ASSSSGGGRMNTEAF
-,TRBV20-1,SASGVTDTGELF
-,TRBV4-3,ASSRTSGREQF